The entry below describes one T cell receptor (beta chain). Its antigen remains unidentified. The data were taken from a study of cytomegalovirus exposure and HLA in healthy donors. Looking at the study overall: Of around 400 genotyped donors, 81% grouped in the Caucasian-associated ancestry cluster. Whole-study results and caveats: TCR beta sequences reportedly predicted the HLA-A and HLA-B alleles of most subjects accurately. Later analysis identified a missense DCLRE1C variant that was linked to TCR beta V- and J-gene trimming. The listing of fewer than 200 TCR beta chains classed them as cytomegalovirus-associated.

The PCR contained 60 Vbeta and 13 Jbeta primers. The repertoire was sequenced with immunoSEQ multiplex PCR; TCRdb's copy has only in-frame clones and lacks some. The table lists approximately 190,000 clones, 82% of them singletons. In germline, CDR1 is SEHNR, CDR2 FQNEAQ (reference sequence). The CDR3 sequence is 17 residues long. V lost 1 base and J 5 bases, leaving 21 bases between the germline ends. V usage is TRBV7-9 and J usage is TRBJ2-7, with D perhaps matching TRBD1 (5 bases). The sequence was obtained from a woman between 18 and 30 years old in good health and CMV-seronegative. Sequences were obtained from PBMCs. This CDR3 is CASSLEVRVRSRNEQYF. The DNA of the CDR3 is TGTGCCAGCAGCTTAGAAGTCAGGGTCAGGTCTAGGAACGAGCAGTACTTC.